This entry is about one TCR beta chain. What it recognizes is unknown. Naive CD8 cells lacked CD45RO, underwent positive selection for CCR7 and left out terminally differentiated effector memory CD45RA+ cells. The source of the sample is a study of shared clonotypes between healthy human individuals. Study in general: There were three CD4 naive, three CD4 memory, two CD8 naive and one CD8 memory plates per donor.

V was clipped by 5 bases and J by 0 bases, with 11 bases between them. The CDR3 runs 14 residues. Germline V gene lookup returns CDR1 MNHEY and CDR2 SMNVEV (reference sequence). Study results and caveats: Limitation of the genetic and exposure-history diversity represented came from the few donors.

Genomic DNA (from each subset) was split evenly across several immunoSEQ plates. Sequenced by immunoSEQ multiplex PCR; TCRdb stores in-frame clones only, minus some. The sample shows hundreds of thousands of clones, roughly 96% of them seen only once. What was sequenced was naive CD8+ T cells sorted from blood. This chain uses TRBV27 with TRBJ2-7; D gene ambiguous. The receptor comes from a woman in her 30s in good health. The CDR3 loop is CASSPWKGSYEQYF. As DNA, the CDR3 is TGTGCCAGCAGTCCCTGGAAAGGCTCCTACGAGCAGTACTTC.